This is a list of T cell receptor beta chains from one sample in a study of T cells in Graves' hyperthyroidism and ophthalmopathy. TCRdb reprocessed the multiplex PCR reads with MiXCR, giving one entry per CDR3 protein. In the table there are some 250,000 distinct CDR3 sequences, roughly 14% of which are singletons. The material sequenced was blood. The source of these receptors is a woman between 40 and 55 years old with Graves' hyperthyroidism that later progressed to Graves' ophthalmopathy. The CDR3 runs from the conserved cysteine through the conserved F or W. Fields, in order: CDR3 DNA, CDR3 protein, V gene, clone size, J gene, D gene. D genes are given only for firm matches. Not every row has a clone size; where given, it reads once, few, many or a size class.

cdr3_nt: TGTGCCAGCAGCTTAATTGAATCGCAGGGGTATCCGAACAACTATGGCTACACCTTC
cdr3_aa: CASSLIESQGYPNNYGYTF
v_call: TRBV7-8
clone_size: many
j_call: TRBJ1-2
d_call: .

cdr3_nt: TGTGCCATGGCACCACGGGGGGTCTACGAGCAGTACTTC
cdr3_aa: CAMAPRGVYEQYF
v_call: TRBV28
clone_size: many
j_call: TRBJ2-7
d_call: TRBD2

cdr3_nt: TGTGCCCTTAGGGACAGGAGCACAGATACGCAGTATTTT
cdr3_aa: CALRDRSTDTQYF
v_call: TRBV19
clone_size: many
j_call: TRBJ2-3
d_call: TRBD1

cdr3_nt: TGCAGTGCTAGTGGCTACTACAATGAGCAGTTCTTC
cdr3_aa: CSASGYYNEQFF
v_call: TRBV20-1
clone_size: many
j_call: TRBJ2-1
d_call: .

cdr3_nt: TGTGCCAGCAGTTTAATGGCCGGCGGAAACACTGAAGCTTTCTTT
cdr3_aa: CASSLMAGGNTEAFF
v_call: TRBV27
clone_size: many
j_call: TRBJ1-1
d_call: .

cdr3_nt: TGTGCCTCGACAGGAGGTATGAACACTGAAGCTTTCTTT
cdr3_aa: CASTGGMNTEAFF
v_call: TRBV30
clone_size: .
j_call: TRBJ1-1
d_call: .

cdr3_nt: TGTGCCAGCACCCGGGGCGGGAGCTCCTACAATGAGCAGTTCTTC
cdr3_aa: CASTRGGSSYNEQFF
v_call: TRBV7-2
clone_size: many
j_call: TRBJ2-1
d_call: TRBD2

cdr3_nt: TGCAGTGCTCAGGAGGGCAATCAGCCCCAGCATTTT
cdr3_aa: CSAQEGNQPQHF
v_call: TRBV20-1
clone_size: many
j_call: TRBJ1-5
d_call: .

cdr3_nt: TGCGCCAGCAGCCAAGATAGGGGTGAGGGGGTTGAAGCTTTCTTT
cdr3_aa: CASSQDRGEGVEAFF
v_call: TRBV4-1
clone_size: many
j_call: TRBJ1-1
d_call: .

cdr3_nt: TGTGCCAGCAGCTTAGGCCTCAGGACGGCCGAGCAGTACTTC
cdr3_aa: CASSLGLRTAEQYF
v_call: TRBV13
clone_size: .
j_call: TRBJ2-7
d_call: .

cdr3_nt: TGTGCCAGCAGCGGTCCACTAGCGGGAGACCTCAGAAATGAGCAGTTCTTC
cdr3_aa: CASSGPLAGDLRNEQFF
v_call: TRBV2
clone_size: once
j_call: TRBJ2-1
d_call: TRBD2

cdr3_nt: TGTGCCAGCAGCTTAGGAGCGATGGTGGGGGAGACCCAGTACTTC
cdr3_aa: CASSLGAMVGETQYF
v_call: TRBV7-9
clone_size: many
j_call: TRBJ2-5
d_call: .

cdr3_nt: TGTGCCAGCAGCTTAACCAGCGATTACAATGAGCAGTTCTTC
cdr3_aa: CASSLTSDYNEQFF
v_call: TRBV13
clone_size: many
j_call: TRBJ2-1
d_call: .

cdr3_nt: TGTGCCAGCAGCCCTTCCCTGGCCACTGAAGCTTTCTTT
cdr3_aa: CASSPSLATEAFF
v_call: TRBV13
clone_size: many
j_call: TRBJ1-1
d_call: .

cdr3_nt: TGTGCCAGCAAGACGCAGGGACTAGCGGGAGGGGCAGGCGAGACCCAGTACTTC
cdr3_aa: CASKTQGLAGGAGETQYF
v_call: TRBV28
clone_size: once
j_call: TRBJ2-5
d_call: TRBD2

cdr3_nt: TGCAGCGTTAAAAAATTTGACACCTACGAGCAGTACTTC
cdr3_aa: CSVKKFDTYEQYF
v_call: TRBV29-1
clone_size: few
j_call: TRBJ2-7
d_call: .

cdr3_nt: TGTGCCAGCAACTCGGACAGAGGGCGGTTCGGAAACACCATATATTTT
cdr3_aa: CASNSDRGRFGNTIYF
v_call: TRBV12-3/TRBV12-4
clone_size: many
j_call: TRBJ1-3
d_call: .

cdr3_nt: TGTGCCTGGTGTTCAGCGGGAGGCCTCGTCAATGAGCAGTTCTTC
cdr3_aa: CAWCSAGGLVNEQFF
v_call: TRBV30
clone_size: many
j_call: TRBJ2-1
d_call: TRBD2

cdr3_nt: TGTGCCAGCAGGCTCTCTAGCGGGGGGAACACCGGGGAGCTGTTTTTT
cdr3_aa: CASRLSSGGNTGELFF
v_call: TRBV2
clone_size: .
j_call: TRBJ2-2
d_call: TRBD2